The 30 T cell receptor beta chains in this list originate from one sample, sequenced in a study of T cell responses to AZD1222 COVID-19 vaccine. TCRdb keeps only in-frame clones here, not all; method: immunoSEQ multiplex PCR. The table lists roughly 130,000 clones, approximately 85% of them singletons. Material: peripheral blood, obtained on day 0 of AZD1222 vaccination. The receptors here all came from an adult in good health.

V is TRBV18 and J is TRBJ1-1; TRBD1 aligns across 11 bases. Germline V gene data show CDR1 as KGHSH and CDR2 as LQKENI. J was trimmed by 2 bases and V by 1 base; bases with no gene match: 9. CDR3 length: 18 residues. The CDR3 sequence: CASSPLYRTGGLNTEAFF. CDR3 coding DNA: TGTGCCAGCTCACCACTATACCGGACAGGGGGCCTAAACACTGAAGCTTTCTTT.

The chain employs TRBV2 and TRBJ2-3, with 8 bases fitting TRBD2. This CDR3 region has 19 residues. CDR1 SNHLY and CDR2 FYNNEI come from the germline V gene. Losses at the gene ends were 6 bases for V and 6 bases for J; bases not matched to a gene: 23. The CDR3 loop is CASSAFRGGPLAQIDTQYF. CDR3 DNA: TGTGCCAGCAGCGCCTTTCGGGGGGGACCTCTAGCACAGATTGATACGCAGTATTTT.

The genes are TRBV9 and TRBJ1-1; 10 bases are a match to TRBD1. There are 14 residues in the CDR3. Germline values: CDR1 SGDLS, CDR2 YYNGEE. The V segment lost 3 bases and the J segment 4 bases; nucleotides outside the gene matches: 3. The CDR3 sequence is CASSARTGGTEAFF. The CDR3 nucleotides are TGTGCCAGCAGCGCCCGGACAGGGGGCACTGAAGCTTTCTTT.

This CDR3 is CSVGGGSGANVLTF. Here the CDR3 DNA reads TGCAGCGTGGGAGGGGGCTCTGGGGCCAACGTCCTGACTTTC. V and J are TRBV29-1 and TRBJ2-6; D possibly corresponds to TRBD2 (7 bases). CDR1 is SQVTM, CDR2 ANQGSEA, per germline. With 6 bases removed from V and 0 bases from J, the gap between germline ends came to 9 bases. This CDR3 spans 14 amino acids.

This CDR3 is CASSLDRGLNTEAFF. CDR3 in DNA: TGTGCCAGCAGTTTGGACAGGGGGCTGAACACTGAAGCTTTCTTT. The gene calls are TRBV6-5 and TRBJ1-1, with 11 bases fitting TRBD1. The CDR3 runs to 15 residues. The V segment lost 4 bases and the J segment 0 bases; nucleotides outside the gene matches: 1. Germline V lookup: CDR1 MNHEY, CDR2 SVGAGI.

In this sample, this clone turned up a few times. The rearrangement uses TRBV6-5 and TRBJ1-3; TRBD1 might be the D (5 bases). From germline, CDR1 is MNHEY and CDR2 SVGAGI. V gave up 2 bases and J gave up 3 bases, with 14 bases separating them. The CDR3 spans 16 residues. In DNA, the CDR3 is TGTGCCAGCAGTTACAAGTGGGGGGGAGGTGGAAACACCATATATTTT. This codes for CASSYKWGGGGNTIYF.

The chain recombines TRBV10-2 with TRBJ2-7; D unresolved. V was clipped by 3 bases and J by 3 bases, with 9 bases between them. The CDR3 spans 13 residues. Germline CDR1 is WSHSY and CDR2 is SAAADI. In DNA form, the CDR3 reads TGCGCCAGCAGTGAATTTTCGGGCTACGAGCAGTACTTC. Its protein is CASSEFSGYEQYF.

The J gene is TRBJ1-1, the V gene TRBV11-3, with a weak D call TRBD1 (6 bases). Germline CDR1 reads SGHNT; CDR2 reads YENEEA. The germline V and J ends were trimmed by 0 bases and 4 bases, with 18 bases remaining between them. The length of the CDR3 is 17 residues. In DNA, the CDR3 is TGTGCCAGCAGCTTAGATACACTGGGACATGAGAGCACTGAAGCTTTCTTT. Translation gives CASSLDTLGHESTEAFF.

The chain is built from TRBV7-9 and TRBJ1-5, with TRBD1 identical over 7 bases. Germline CDR1 reads SEHNR; CDR2 reads FQNEAQ (reference sequence). The CDR3 length is 13 residues. Germline trimming cut 5 bases from V and 5 bases from J; bases unmatched to any gene: 3. The CDR3 region is CASSQTGDQPQHF. Here the CDR3 DNA reads TGTGCCAGCAGCCAAACAGGGGATCAGCCCCAGCATTTT.

This clone has only one observation. The V call is TRBV6-2 or TRBV6-3, the J call TRBJ2-7; no clear D gene. V dropped 5 bases and J dropped 2 bases, with 13 bases sitting between them. This CDR3 has 14 residues. Germline CDR1 and CDR2: MNHEY and SVGEGT. CDR3 sequence: CASSNRKLTYEQYF. CDR3 DNA sequence: TGTGCCAGCAGTAATCGTAAGTTAACCTACGAGCAGTACTTC.

The chain employs TRBV5-1 and TRBJ2-5; D is perhaps TRBD1 (5 bases). The CDR3 consists of 15 residues. The germline V gene encodes CDR1 SGHRS and CDR2 YFSETQ. V was clipped by 0 bases and J by 5 bases, with 14 bases between them. The CDR3 is CASSLVLQGLETQYF. In nucleotides, the CDR3 is TGCGCCAGCAGCTTGGTCCTTCAGGGTTTGGAGACCCAGTACTTC.

The genes are TRBV11-2 and TRBJ1-4; D gene unclear. Germline CDR1 reads SGHAT; CDR2 reads FQNNGV. CDR3 size: 11 residues. V lost 6 bases to trimming and J lost 3 bases, with 2 bases between them. The DNA of the CDR3 is TGTGCCAGCAGTCCTAATGAAAAACTGTTTTTT. Translated, it gives CASSPNEKLFF.

The gene calls are TRBV11-3 and TRBJ2-1, with 9 bases matching TRBD2. V shed 2 bases and J 5 bases; nucleotides not matched to a gene: 7. The CDR3 consists of 16 residues. Germline assignment: CDR1 SGHNT and CDR2 YENEEA. CDR3 loop: CASSLPIAGANNEQFF. The CDR3 nucleotides read TGTGCCAGCAGCTTACCAATAGCGGGGGCCAACAATGAGCAGTTCTTC.

The V gene is TRBV7-2, the J gene TRBJ2-5, with D perhaps given as TRBD1 or TRBD2 (5 bases each). V lost 1 base and J 4 bases, leaving 10 bases between the germline ends. The CDR3 is 14 residues long. Germline values: CDR1 SGHTA, CDR2 FQGNSA. Here the CDR3 reads CASSLGTGPETQYF. CDR3 sequence (DNA): TGTGCCAGCAGCTTAGGTACGGGGCCAGAGACCCAGTACTTC.

The chain is built from TRBV27 and TRBJ1-1; the match to TRBD1 covers 8 bases. This CDR3 region has 15 residues. Per germline, CDR1 MNHEY and CDR2 SMNVEV (reference sequence). The ends lost 4 bases at V and 1 base at J; junction bases unmatched: 5. The DNA of the CDR3 is TGTGCCAGCAGTTCGCAGGGGGCGCGGAACACTGAAGCTTTCTTT. Protein sequence: CASSSQGARNTEAFF.

This clone was seen only once. The chain recombines TRBV20-1 with TRBJ1-1; 7 bases agree with TRBD1. V was pared by 3 bases and J by 0 bases, with 10 bases of the junction left unmatched. CDR3 length: 16 residues. Per germline, CDR1 DFQATT and CDR2 SNEGSKA (reference sequence). For the CDR3, the DNA is TGCAGTGCTAGTCTTTATATGACAGGGTTGAACACTGAAGCTTTCTTT. The encoded protein is CSASLYMTGLNTEAFF.

V gene TRBV9 combines with J gene TRBJ1-6, with D hard to call. V lost 0 bases to trimming and J lost 10 bases, with 8 bases between them. Germline V gene lookup returns CDR1 SGDLS and CDR2 YYNGEE. There are 13 residues in the CDR3. CDR3 DNA sequence: TGTGCCAGCAGCGTAGACGAGGGCTCACCCCTCCACTTT. Translating gives CASSVDEGSPLHF.

The CDR3 protein is CAKTSGRAHEQFF. The CDR3 coding sequence is TGTGCCAAGACTAGCGGGAGAGCCCATGAGCAGTTCTTC. V is TRBV27 and J is TRBJ2-1; 12 bases align to TRBD2. The trim removed 10 bases at V and 8 bases at J, leaving 6 bases unmatched. This CDR3 region has 13 residues. Germline loops: CDR1 MNHEY, CDR2 SMNVEV (reference sequence).

This chain joins TRBV7-3 and TRBJ1-1; TRBD1 is a possible D gene (5 bases). Germline lookup yields CDR1 SGHTA and CDR2 FQGTGA. There are 14 residues in the CDR3. V dropped 2 bases and J dropped 3 bases, with 10 bases sitting between them. The CDR3 sequence is CASSLRPGDTEAFF. The CDR3 nucleotides are TGTGCCAGCAGCTTACGACCGGGGGACACTGAAGCTTTCTTT.

The V and J genes are TRBV5-1 and TRBJ1-2; D not certain. In germline, CDR1 is SGHRS, CDR2 YFSETQ. The V end was cut by 0 bases, the J end by 3 bases, with 18 bases between. There are 17 residues in the CDR3. CDR3 sequence: CASSLADRRPKDYGYTF. Here the CDR3 DNA reads TGCGCCAGCAGCTTGGCTGATAGACGGCCCAAGGACTATGGCTACACCTTC.

The chain combines TRBV15 with TRBJ2-1; D perhaps matches TRBD2 (6 bases). The CDR3 contains 15 residues. The germline V and J ends were trimmed by 6 bases and 4 bases, with 16 bases remaining between them. Germline V lookup: CDR1 LNHNV, CDR2 YYDKDF (reference sequence). CDR3 DNA: TGTGCCACCAGGGGGACTGGGGATTATTACAATGAGCAGTTCTTC. This encodes CATRGTGDYYNEQFF.

This chain uses TRBV3-1 (or the pseudogene TRBV3-2) with TRBJ2-7; 13 nucleotides align to TRBD2. The CDR3 is 16 residues long. The V gene end was trimmed by 1 base and the J gene end by 2 bases; junction bases not matched to a gene: 2. From germline, CDR1 is LGHDT and CDR2 YNNKEL (reference sequence). The CDR3: CASSQGGLAGAYEQYF. The CDR3 DNA sequence: TGTGCCAGCAGCCAAGGCGGACTAGCGGGAGCCTACGAGCAGTACTTC.

This clone has just a few counts. This sequence joins TRBV7-8 and TRBJ2-2; TRBD2 might be the D (5 bases). The CDR3 extends over 18 amino acids. V was pared by 5 bases and J by 1 base, with 20 bases between. CDR1 is SGHVS and CDR2 is FQNEAQ in the germline V gene. The CDR3 DNA is TGTGCCAGCAGCATTACACGACGGGGTTTGGTGAACACCGGGGAGCTGTTTTTT. Its protein is CASSITRRGLVNTGELFF.

V usage is TRBV4-3 and J usage is TRBJ2-7; D remains unclear. Germline CDR1 LGHNA, CDR2 YSLEER. V lost 0 bases and J 6 bases, leaving 15 bases between the germline ends. CDR3 length equals 15 residues. In nucleotides, the CDR3 is TGCGCCAGCAGCCAAGATCTTCTTGGCACTCTCGAGCAGTACTTC. It specifies CASSQDLLGTLEQYF.

The CDR3 spells CASSVVSGGRGYGYTF. The CDR3 DNA reads as TGTGCCAGCAGCGTAGTATCTGGTGGTCGAGGCTATGGCTACACCTTC. The V call is TRBV9, the J call TRBJ1-2; no definite D call. The V and J ends lost 0 bases and 4 bases respectively, with 16 bases between them. The CDR3 has 16 amino acids. Germline assignment: CDR1 SGDLS and CDR2 YYNGEE.

In the case of this clone: At one boundary the junction diverges from the germline segment, which might be a read error. Additional DNA sequences in this sample encode the identical CDR3. The chain carries TRBV9 and TRBJ2-2, with TRBD1 matching 7 bases. The CDR3 is 15 amino acids. Per the germline V gene, CDR1 is SGDLS and CDR2 is YYNGEE. In DNA, the CDR3 is TGTGCCAGCAGCTCAGGGGGTTCGAGCACCGGGGAACTGTTTTTT. Translating gives CASSSGGSSTGELFF.

This sequence joins TRBV3-1 (or the pseudogene TRBV3-2) and TRBJ1-1; possibly TRBD1 for D (5 bases). The germline gives CDR1 LGHDT, CDR2 YNNKEL (reference sequence). This CDR3 has 11 amino acids. V was pared by 6 bases and J by 6 bases, with 8 bases between. The CDR3 is CASRRGAEAFF. For the CDR3, the DNA is TGTGCCAGCAGAAGGGGCGCTGAAGCTTTCTTT.

This sequence joins TRBV18 and TRBJ1-1, with D tentatively TRBD1 (6 bases). This CDR3 comprises 13 residues. Germline V gives CDR1 KGHSH, CDR2 LQKENI. V was pared by 8 bases and J by 1 base, with 11 bases between. The CDR3 DNA follows: TGTGCCAGCCAGAGGGGGGGGAACACTGAAGCTTTCTTT. Translating it yields CASQRGGNTEAFF.

The chain has TRBV29-1 and TRBJ1-5, with a possible D match to TRBD1 (6 bases). V shed 6 bases and J shed 6 bases, with 15 bases lying between them. In germline, CDR1 is SQVTM, CDR2 ANQGSEA. The CDR3 extends over 13 amino acids. In nucleotides, the CDR3 is TGCAGCGTGCAGACCCAGACAGGTCAGCCCCAGCATTTT. The encoded protein is CSVQTQTGQPQHF. The full variable domain, rest sourced from reference TRBV29-1 and TRBJ1-5, is SAVISQKPSRDICQRGTSLTIQCQVDSQVTMMFWYRQQPGQSLTLIATANQGSEATYESGFVIDKFPISRPNLTFSTLTVSNMSPEDSSIYLCSVQTQTGQPQHFGDGTRLSIL.

The rearrangement joins TRBV5-1 to TRBJ1-2; D possibly corresponds to TRBD1 (5 bases). The V and J ends lost 1 base and 6 bases respectively, with 16 bases between them. Germline V CDR1 and CDR2: SGHRS, YFSETQ. The CDR3 runs to 15 residues. DNA of the CDR3: TGCGCCAGCAGCTTGTCGGGCAGGGATTGGGATGGCTACACCTTC. This translates into CASSLSGRDWDGYTF.